What follows is one TCR beta chain and its context. Its matching antigen is unknown. The data originate from a study of STAT5B mutations in CD4+ large granular lymphocyte leukemia. Study results and caveats: TRBV06-family usage was enriched in top patient clones (8/27) versus controls (2/35). Approximately 25% of private leukemic clonotypes occurred rarely in other patients' non-leukemic repertoires. Patient CD4-sorted repertoires stayed more clonal than healthy ones after leukemic-clone removal.

Germline V lookup: CDR1 SGDLS, CDR2 YYNGEE. CDR3 length: 13 residues. V lost 0 bases and J 8 bases, leaving 11 bases between the germline ends. Under the authors' procedure: The detection floor for productive clonotype frequency was 2.59 x 10-5. Generated by immunoSEQ multiplex PCR, the TCRdb table keeps only in-frame clones and is missing some. The DNA gave D and trimming, while V, J and clone size come from that table. The sample contains about 37,000 clones, 55% to 80% of which appear only once. J is TRBJ1-2 and V is TRBV9, with D perhaps matching TRBD1 (6 bases). The receptor's source is a human donor in good health. The sequencing sample was made of CD4+ T cells from blood buffy coats. CDR3 sequence reads: CASSVEQGEGYTF. The CDR3 DNA reads as TGTGCCAGCAGCGTAGAACAGGGTGAGGGCTACACCTTC.